The 14 T cell receptor beta chains below come from one sample, sequenced in a study of post-analysis software for immune sequencing data. Notes on the study in general: There were roughly 5 TRBV segments more frequent in patients than controls, and TRBV5-6, TRBV5-1 and TRBV20-1 were among them.

Unique molecular identifiers were carried by the TCR beta cDNA libraries. One entry per CDR3 protein results from TCRdb running MiXCR on the PCR reads. The data contain around 400,000 distinct CDR3 sequences, about a third of them singletons. These receptors' antigens are unknown. The sequencing sample was made of blood. All receptors derive from a girl under 18 with multiple sclerosis.

This clonotype has only a few counts. V gene TRBV5-1 combines with J gene TRBJ2-5; D possibly matches TRBD1 or TRBD2 (6 bases each). CDR1 and CDR2 (germline): SGHRS, YFSETQ. This CDR3 comprises 17 residues. V lost 0 bases, J lost 5 bases, and 20 bases lay in between. The CDR3 DNA reads as TGCGCCAGCAGCTTGGAGGGGGGCGTAGAGTCGCCCGAGACCCAGTACTTC. Protein product: CASSLEGGVESPETQYF.

This clonotype has more than one count but fewer than ten. This chain joins TRBV3-1 and TRBJ1-5; possibly TRBD1 for D (5 bases). The length of the CDR3 is 16 residues. V shed 3 bases and J shed 1 base, with 13 bases lying between them. Germline loops: CDR1 LGHDT, CDR2 YNNKEL (reference sequence). Here the CDR3 reads CASSQSYGGSNQPQHF. CDR3 DNA: TGTGCCAGCAGCCAGTCATACGGGGGGAGCAATCAGCCCCAGCATTTT.

The chain links TRBV15 to TRBJ1-2, with 8 bases matching TRBD1. Germline values: CDR1 LNHNV, CDR2 YYDKDF (reference sequence). This CDR3 contains 13 residues. Unmatched junction bases numbered 7, after V lost 10 bases and J lost 3 bases. In DNA form, the CDR3 reads TGTGCCATCGGCGGACAGGGAGACTATGGCTACACCTTC. It is translated as CAIGGQGDYGYTF.

This chain links TRBV28 with TRBJ2-3; no reliable D call. The CDR3 covers 13 residues. Germline CDR1 MDHEN, CDR2 SYDVKM. Between the trimmed V and J ends, which lost 6 bases and 4 bases, there was a span of 11 bases. The CDR3 DNA reads TGTGCCAGCAGGCTGTCGAATGCAGATACGCAGTATTTT. Amino acids: CASRLSNADTQYF. Based on the CDR3 plus reference TRBV28 and TRBJ2-3, the full variable domain is DVKVTQSSRYLVKRTGEKVFLECVQDMDHENMFWYRQDPGLGLRLIYFSYDVKMKEKGDIPEGYSVSREKKERFSLILESASTNQTSMYLCASRLSNADTQYFGPGTRLTVL.

The CDR3 DNA reads TGTGCCAGCAGCCAAGTAGTAGGGATTGAGCAGTACTTC. Protein sequence: CASSQVVGIEQYF. The chain is built from TRBV3-1 and TRBJ2-4, with D unclear. Germline loops: CDR1 LGHDT, CDR2 YNNKEL (reference sequence). The CDR3 consists of 13 residues. Trimming took 1 base from V and 13 from J, leaving 14 bases between them.

The V call is TRBV6-5, the J call TRBJ2-5; the D call may be TRBD1 or TRBD2 (5 bases each). The CDR3 consists of 15 residues. The V gene lost 4 bases and the J gene lost 5 bases, with 17 bases spanning the gap. The germline CDR1 and CDR2 sequences are MNHEY and SVGAGI. The CDR3 DNA sequence: TGTGCCAGCAGTTCCGGACTTAATTCAGGGGAGACCCAGTACTTC. Translation: CASSSGLNSGETQYF.

This chain connects TRBV5-1 to TRBJ2-5; 9 bases are shared with TRBD1. The CDR3 totals 14 residues. V was pared by 3 bases and J by 5 bases, with 5 bases of the junction left unmatched. In germline, CDR1 is SGHRS, CDR2 YFSETQ. The CDR3 coding sequence is TGCGCCAGCAGCTCGGGCGGACAGGGGGAGACCCAGTACTTC. Its translation is CASSSGGQGETQYF. The whole variable domain, remainder taken from reference TRBV5-1 and TRBJ2-5, is KAGVTQTPRYLIKTRGQQVTLSCSPISGHRSVSWYQQTPGQGLQFLFEYFSETQRNKGNFPGRFSGRQFSNSRSEMNVSTLELGDSALYLCASSSGGQGETQYFGPGTRLLVL.

This rearrangement joins TRBV11-2 to TRBJ2-7; no definite D call. Germline CDR1 SGHAT, CDR2 FQNNGV. This CDR3 contains 13 residues. Between the trimmed V and J ends, which lost 5 bases and 1 base, there was a span of 9 bases. The CDR3 sequence: CASSRDPSYEQYF. Written as DNA, the CDR3 is TGTGCCAGCAGCCGAGACCCATCCTACGAGCAGTACTTC.

This sequence joins TRBV6-5 and TRBJ1-5; TRBD1 agrees at 7 bases. With V trimmed by 6 bases and J by 4 bases, 3 bases remained unmatched. Germline CDR1 reads MNHEY; CDR2 reads SVGAGI. CDR3 length equals 13 residues. The CDR3 coding sequence is TGTGCCAGCAGCCAGGACAGGAATCAGCCCCAGCATTTT. Translated: CASSQDRNQPQHF.

This sequence joins TRBV7-9 and TRBJ1-5; possibly TRBD1 for D (6 bases). V lost 3 bases, J lost 3 bases, and 12 bases lay in between. Per germline, CDR1 SEHNR and CDR2 FQNEAQ (reference sequence). This CDR3 has 15 amino acids. CDR3: CASSFGRGPNQPQHF. CDR3 sequence (DNA): TGTGCCAGCAGCTTCGGCAGGGGACCCAATCAGCCCCAGCATTTT.

J is TRBJ2-1 and V is TRBV4-2; 11 positions agree with TRBD2. Germline CDR1 is LGHNA and CDR2 is YNFKEQ. This CDR3 contains 19 residues. Trimming at V came to 1 base and at J to 0 bases, leaving 8 bases not matched to a gene. CDR3 nucleotides: TGTGCCAGCAGCCAAGGGGGTCCTAGCGGGGGGTACTCCTACAATGAGCAGTTCTTC. The encoded protein is CASSQGGPSGGYSYNEQFF.

V is TRBV6-1 and J is TRBJ2-3, with D possibly being TRBD1 (5 bases). Trimming cost V 1 base and J 6 bases, with 23 bases left between them. This CDR3 comprises 18 residues. Germline V gene lookup returns CDR1 MNHNS and CDR2 SASEGT. CDR3 nucleotide sequence: TGTGCCAGCAGTGAAGGTGGCAGGGTCGGTTTCGTGGGCGATACGCAGTATTTT. Protein sequence: CASSEGGRVGFVGDTQYF.

There are a few counts of this clonotype. This chain connects TRBV20-1 to TRBJ2-3; a weak D match, TRBD2 (5 bases). There are 15 residues in the CDR3. CDR1 is DFQATT, CDR2 SNEGSKA, per germline (reference sequence). V lost 1 base and J 2 bases, leaving 13 bases between the germline ends. Here the CDR3 DNA reads TGCAGTGCTAGAGGGGAGCAGGTCTTCACAGATACGCAGTATTTT. Encoded protein: CSARGEQVFTDTQYF.

The J gene is TRBJ2-1, the V gene TRBV27; D may be TRBD1 (6 bases). The CDR3 runs to 14 residues. The V end lost 8 bases, the J end lost 3 bases, and 14 bases lay between the germline ends. Germline V gene data show CDR1 as MNHEY and CDR2 as SMNVEV (reference sequence). DNA of the CDR3: TGTGCCAGCTGGGCAGGGGCTAACTACAATGAGCAGTTCTTC. It codes for CASWAGANYNEQFF.